In its sample, the clone carrying this T cell receptor (beta chain) was seen once. The source of the sample is a study of immune evolution from preneoplasia to lung adenocarcinoma. CDR1 is SQVTM, CDR2 ANQGSEA, per germline. CDR3 length: 15 amino acids. The table came from immunoSEQ multiplex PCR; TCRdb's copy has only in-frame clones and leaves some out. Altogether 6,500 to 10,000 clones are present, about 76% being singletons, with the ten largest covering 6.5% to 10%. The chain has TRBV29-1 and TRBJ2-5; maybe TRBD2 (6 bases). The DNA end lines up better with TRBJ2-7; the J call may be wrong. The clonotype was recovered from a person between 45 and 65 years old with lung adenocarcinoma. The sample was FFPE invasive lung adenocarcinoma tissue. CDR3 in amino acids: CSVQRPGGSMYEQYF. Written as DNA, the CDR3 is TGCAGCGTCCAACGACCCGGGGGATCAATGTACGAGCAGTACTTC.